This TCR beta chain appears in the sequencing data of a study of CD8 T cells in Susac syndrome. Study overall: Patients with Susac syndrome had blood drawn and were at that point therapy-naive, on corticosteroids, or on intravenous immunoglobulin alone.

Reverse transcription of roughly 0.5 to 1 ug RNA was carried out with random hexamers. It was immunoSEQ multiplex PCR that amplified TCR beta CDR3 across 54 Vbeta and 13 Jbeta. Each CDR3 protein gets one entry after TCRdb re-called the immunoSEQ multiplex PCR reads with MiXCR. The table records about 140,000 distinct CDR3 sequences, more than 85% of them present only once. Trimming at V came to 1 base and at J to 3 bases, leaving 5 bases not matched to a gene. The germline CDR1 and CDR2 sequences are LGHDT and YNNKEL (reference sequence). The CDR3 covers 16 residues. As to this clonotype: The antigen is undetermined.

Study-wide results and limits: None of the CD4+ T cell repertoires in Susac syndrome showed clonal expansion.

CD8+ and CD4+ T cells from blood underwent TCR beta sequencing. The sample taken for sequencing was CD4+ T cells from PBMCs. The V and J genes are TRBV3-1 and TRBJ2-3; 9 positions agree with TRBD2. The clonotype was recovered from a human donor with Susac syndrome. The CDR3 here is CASSQAGGGVTDTQYF. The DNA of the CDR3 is TGTGCCAGCAGCCAAGCCGGCGGGGGGGTGACAGATACGCAGTATTTT.